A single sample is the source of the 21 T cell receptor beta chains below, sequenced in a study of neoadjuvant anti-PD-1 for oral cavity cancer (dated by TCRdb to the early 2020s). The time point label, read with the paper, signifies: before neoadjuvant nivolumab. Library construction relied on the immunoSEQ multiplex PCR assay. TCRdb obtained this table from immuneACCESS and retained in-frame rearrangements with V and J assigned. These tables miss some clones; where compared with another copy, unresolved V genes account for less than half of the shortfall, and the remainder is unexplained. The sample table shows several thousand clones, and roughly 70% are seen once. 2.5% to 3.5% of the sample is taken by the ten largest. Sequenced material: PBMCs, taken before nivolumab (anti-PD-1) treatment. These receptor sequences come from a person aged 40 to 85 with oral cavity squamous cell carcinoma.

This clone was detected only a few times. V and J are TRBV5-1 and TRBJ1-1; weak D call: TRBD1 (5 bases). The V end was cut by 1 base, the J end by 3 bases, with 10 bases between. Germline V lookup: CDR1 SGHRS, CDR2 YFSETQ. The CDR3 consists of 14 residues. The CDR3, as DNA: TGCGCCAGCAGCTTGCGTCAGGGTGACACTGAAGCTTTCTTT. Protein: CASSLRQGDTEAFF.

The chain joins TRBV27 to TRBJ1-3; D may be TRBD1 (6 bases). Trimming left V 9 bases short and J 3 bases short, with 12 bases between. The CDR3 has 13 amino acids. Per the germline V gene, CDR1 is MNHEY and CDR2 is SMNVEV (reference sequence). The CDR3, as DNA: TGTGCCAGGGGGAACAGGGATGGAAACACCATATATTTT. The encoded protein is CARGNRDGNTIYF.

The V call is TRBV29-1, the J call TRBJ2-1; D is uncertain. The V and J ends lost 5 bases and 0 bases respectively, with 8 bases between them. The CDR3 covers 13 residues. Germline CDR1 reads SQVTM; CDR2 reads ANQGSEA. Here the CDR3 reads CSVTESSYNEQFF. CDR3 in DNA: TGCAGCGTTACAGAGAGCTCCTACAATGAGCAGTTCTTC.

This CDR3 is CASSTAGSINYGYTF. The DNA for the CDR3 is TGTGCCAGTAGTACCGCGGGCAGTATTAACTATGGCTACACCTTC. This chain connects TRBV19 to TRBJ1-2; D call uncertain. V lost 4 bases and J 1 base, leaving 13 bases between the germline ends. The CDR3 is made up of 15 amino acids. Germline loops: CDR1 LNHDA, CDR2 SQIVND (reference sequence).

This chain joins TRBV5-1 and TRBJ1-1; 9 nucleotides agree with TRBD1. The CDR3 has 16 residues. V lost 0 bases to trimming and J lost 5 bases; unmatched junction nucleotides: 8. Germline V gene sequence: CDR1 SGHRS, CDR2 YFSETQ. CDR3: CASSLVGQGGKTEAFF. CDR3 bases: TGCGCCAGCAGCTTGGTGGGACAGGGAGGTAAGACTGAAGCTTTCTTT.

CDR3: CASIGGGYTNTGELFF. CDR3 nucleotide sequence: TGTGCCAGCATCGGCGGGGGCTATACGAACACCGGGGAGCTGTTTTTT. This sequence joins TRBV28 and TRBJ2-2; D is possibly TRBD2 (7 bases). Looked up from germline, CDR1 is MDHEN and CDR2 is SYDVKM. V shed 7 bases and J shed 0 bases, with 15 bases lying between them. This CDR3 is 16 amino acids long. Full variable domain (missing parts from reference TRBV28 and TRBJ2-2): DVKVTQSSRYLVKRTGEKVFLECVQDMDHENMFWYRQDPGLGLRLIYFSYDVKMKEKGDIPEGYSVSREKKERFSLILESASTNQTSMYLCASIGGGYTNTGELFFGEGSRLTVL.

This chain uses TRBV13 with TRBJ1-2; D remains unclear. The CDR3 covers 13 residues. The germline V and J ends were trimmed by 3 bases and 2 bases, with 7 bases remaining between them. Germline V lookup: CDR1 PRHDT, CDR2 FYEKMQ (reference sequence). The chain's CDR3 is CASSFQSNYGYTF. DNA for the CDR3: TGTGCCAGCAGCTTCCAATCGAACTATGGCTACACCTTC.

CDR3 sequence reads: CARRDSYGYTF. CDR3 DNA sequence: TGTGCCAGAAGGGACAGCTATGGCTACACCTTC. The chain is built from TRBV7-2 and TRBJ1-2, with TRBD1 matching 7 bases. Germline CDR1 SGHTA, CDR2 FQGNSA. The length of the CDR3 is 11 residues. J gave up 4 bases and V 9 bases, and 2 bases lay outside the gene matches. Variable domain in full (rest from reference TRBV7-2 and TRBJ1-2): GAGVSQSPSNKVTEKGKDVELRCDPISGHTALYWYRQSLGQGLEFLIYFQGNSAPDKSGLPSDRFSAERTGGSVSTLTIQRTQQEDSAVYLCARRDSYGYTFGSGTRLTVV.

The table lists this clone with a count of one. In DNA, the CDR3 is TGTGCCACCAGCTTACAGGGGGAGGGTGGAGAGACCCAGTACTTC. This encodes CATSLQGEGGETQYF. The chain carries TRBV15 and TRBJ2-5, with a possible D match to TRBD1 (8 bases). Looked up from germline, CDR1 is LNHNV and CDR2 is YYDKDF (reference sequence). The CDR3 length is 15 residues. V was shortened by 5 bases and J by 4 bases, with 17 bases between the two germline ends.

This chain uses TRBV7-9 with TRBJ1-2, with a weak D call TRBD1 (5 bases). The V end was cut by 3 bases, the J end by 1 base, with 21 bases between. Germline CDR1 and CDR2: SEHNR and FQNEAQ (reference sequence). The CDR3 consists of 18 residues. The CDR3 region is CASSFQSSVGLNNYGYTF. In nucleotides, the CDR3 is TGTGCCAGCAGCTTCCAGTCTTCAGTGGGGCTGAATAACTATGGCTACACCTTC.

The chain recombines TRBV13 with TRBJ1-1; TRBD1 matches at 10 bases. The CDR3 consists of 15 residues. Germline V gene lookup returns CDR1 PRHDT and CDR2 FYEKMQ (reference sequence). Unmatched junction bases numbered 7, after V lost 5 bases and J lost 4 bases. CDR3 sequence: CASSQTTGGRTEAFF. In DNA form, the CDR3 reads TGTGCCAGCAGCCAAACGACAGGGGGCCGCACTGAAGCTTTCTTT.

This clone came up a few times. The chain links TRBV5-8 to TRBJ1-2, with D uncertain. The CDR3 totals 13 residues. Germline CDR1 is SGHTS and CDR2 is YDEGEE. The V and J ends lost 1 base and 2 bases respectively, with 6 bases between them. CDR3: CASSLLNNYGYTF. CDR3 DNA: TGTGCCAGCAGCTTGCTCAACAACTATGGCTACACCTTC.

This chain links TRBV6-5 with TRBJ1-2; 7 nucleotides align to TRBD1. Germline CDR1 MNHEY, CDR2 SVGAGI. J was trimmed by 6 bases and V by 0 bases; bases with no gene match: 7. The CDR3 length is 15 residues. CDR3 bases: TGTGCCAGCAGTTACTCGATGATCGACAGGGATGGCTACACCTTC. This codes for CASSYSMIDRDGYTF.

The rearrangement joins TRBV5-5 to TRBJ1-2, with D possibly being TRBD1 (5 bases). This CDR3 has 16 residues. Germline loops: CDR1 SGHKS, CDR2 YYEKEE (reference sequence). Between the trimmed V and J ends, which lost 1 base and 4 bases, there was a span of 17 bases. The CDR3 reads CASSLTELGETYGYTF. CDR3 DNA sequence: TGTGCCAGCAGCTTGACTGAGCTGGGGGAGACCTATGGCTACACCTTC.

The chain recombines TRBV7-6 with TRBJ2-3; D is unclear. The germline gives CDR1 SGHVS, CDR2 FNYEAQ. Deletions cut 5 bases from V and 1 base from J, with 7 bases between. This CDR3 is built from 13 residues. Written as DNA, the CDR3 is TGTGCCAGCAGCGAAGGGCGCACAGATACGCAGTATTTT. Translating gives CASSEGRTDTQYF.

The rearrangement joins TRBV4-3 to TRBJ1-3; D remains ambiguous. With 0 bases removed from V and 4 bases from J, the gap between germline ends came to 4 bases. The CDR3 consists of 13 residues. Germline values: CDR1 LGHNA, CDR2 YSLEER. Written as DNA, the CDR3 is TGCGCCAGCAGCCAAGATAGAGGAAACACCATATATTTT. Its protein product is CASSQDRGNTIYF.

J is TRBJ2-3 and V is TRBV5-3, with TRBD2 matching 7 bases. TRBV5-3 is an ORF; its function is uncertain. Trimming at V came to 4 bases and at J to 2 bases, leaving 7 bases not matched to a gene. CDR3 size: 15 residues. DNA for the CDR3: TGTGCCAGAAGCCGTCCGGGACTACCCACAGATACGCAGTATTTT. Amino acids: CARSRPGLPTDTQYF.

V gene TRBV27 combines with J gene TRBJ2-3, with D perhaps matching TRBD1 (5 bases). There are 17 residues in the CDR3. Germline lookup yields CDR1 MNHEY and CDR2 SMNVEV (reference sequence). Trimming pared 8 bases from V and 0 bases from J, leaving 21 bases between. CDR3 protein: CASLTPPQESSTDTQYF. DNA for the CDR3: TGTGCCAGCCTAACTCCCCCACAGGAGTCTAGCACAGATACGCAGTATTTT.

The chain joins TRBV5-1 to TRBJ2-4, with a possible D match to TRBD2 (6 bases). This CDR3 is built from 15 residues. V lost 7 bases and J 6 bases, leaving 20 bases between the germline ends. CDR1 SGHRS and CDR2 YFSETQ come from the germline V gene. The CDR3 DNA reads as TGCGCCAGCTCCCAAGCAGCAGGACTATTAAACATTCAGTACTTC. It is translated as CASSQAAGLLNIQYF.

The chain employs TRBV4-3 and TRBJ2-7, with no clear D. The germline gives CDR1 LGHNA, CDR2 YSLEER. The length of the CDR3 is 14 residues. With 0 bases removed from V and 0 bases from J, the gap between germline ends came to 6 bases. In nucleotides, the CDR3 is TGCGCCAGCAGCCAAGACAGAAACTCCTACGAGCAGTACTTC. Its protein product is CASSQDRNSYEQYF.

The DNA of the CDR3 is TGCGCCAGCAGCTTGGAGTTTGGGAATTCACCCCTCCACTTT. This codes for CASSLEFGNSPLHF. The chain carries TRBV5-1 and TRBJ1-6, with D uncertain. The germline CDR1 and CDR2 sequences are SGHRS and YFSETQ. The V and J ends lost 0 bases and 7 bases respectively, with 8 bases between them. This CDR3 region has 14 residues.